The 14 T cell receptor beta chains presented below share a single source sample, sequenced in a study of CD8 T cells in ankylosing spondylitis. Study outcomes and limitations: A motif of 7 to 9 highly homologous TCR beta variants was seen as apparently characteristic of ankylosing spondylitis blood.

What these receptors recognize is not known. TCRdb fed the 5' RACE reads into MiXCR, producing one record per CDR3 protein. Here the sample spans some 700,000 distinct CDR3 sequences, roughly 19% being singletons. Sequencing was carried out using blood, either unsorted or a sorted T cell fraction (not recorded which). The receptors come from a male donor with ankylosing spondylitis.

The chain's CDR3 is CASSQGGALHRNIQYF. The CDR3 DNA reads as TGTGCCAGCAGCCAAGGAGGGGCTCTTCACCGAAACATTCAGTACTTC. V gene TRBV3-1 combines with J gene TRBJ2-4; the D gene could be TRBD1 or TRBD2 (5 bases each). The ends were cut back, 1 base at V and 6 bases at J, with 16 bases in the middle. The CDR3 spans 16 residues. Germline CDR1 is LGHDT and CDR2 is YNNKEL (reference sequence).

This rearrangement joins TRBV7-8 to TRBJ1-2; no firm D call. Per germline, CDR1 SGHVS and CDR2 FQNEAQ. This CDR3 comprises 13 residues. Trimming cost V 2 bases and J 1 base, with 5 bases left between them. CDR3 region: CASSLLLNYGYTF. As DNA, the CDR3 is TGTGCCAGCAGCTTACTCCTTAACTATGGCTACACCTTC.

The chain recombines TRBV9 with TRBJ2-1, with unresolved D. The CDR3 runs 11 residues. V was clipped by 4 bases and J by 8 bases, with 7 bases between them. CDR1 SGDLS and CDR2 YYNGEE come from the germline V gene. As DNA, the CDR3 is TGTGCCAGCAGCACCCCCCATGAGCAGTTCTTC. Translation: CASSTPHEQFF.

This sequence joins TRBV9 and TRBJ2-1; 13 bases align to TRBD2. Germline CDR1 and CDR2: SGDLS and YYNGEE. V was clipped by 0 bases and J by 7 bases; unmatched bases: 7. This CDR3 comprises 17 residues. CDR3: CASSVELAGGPRNEQFF. The CDR3 coding sequence is TGTGCCAGCAGCGTAGAACTAGCGGGAGGGCCGAGGAATGAGCAGTTCTTC.

In this sample, this clonotype turned up a few times. The gene calls are TRBV20-1 and TRBJ1-2; no definite D call. Trimming removed 0 bases at V and 8 bases at J, with 1 base between. Germline V gene lookup returns CDR1 DFQATT and CDR2 SNEGSKA (reference sequence). The CDR3 totals 9 residues. CDR3 protein: CSAREGYTF. The CDR3 DNA reads TGCAGTGCTAGAGAGGGCTACACCTTC.

This clonotype occurred a few times. The rearrangement links TRBV2 to TRBJ1-5; D possibly corresponds to TRBD1 (6 bases). Germline V lookup: CDR1 SNHLY, CDR2 FYNNEI. The V gene lost 8 bases and the J gene lost 6 bases, with 17 bases spanning the gap. The CDR3 consists of 14 residues. The DNA for the CDR3 is TGTGCCAGCGGGGCGGGGGGCTCGGTTCAGCCCCAGCATTTT. Protein: CASGAGGSVQPQHF.

This clonotype has just a few counts. V and J are TRBV7-2 and TRBJ2-3; no clear D gene. CDR3 length: 13 amino acids. The germline gives CDR1 SGHTA, CDR2 FQGNSA. V was pared by 8 bases and J by 0 bases, with 9 bases between. CDR3 residues: CASGTSSTDTQYF. Here the CDR3 DNA reads TGTGCCAGCGGAACATCCAGCACAGATACGCAGTATTTT. Using reference TRBV7-2 and TRBJ2-3 for the parts outside the CDR3, the full variable domain is GAGVSQSPSNKVTEKGKDVELRCDPISGHTALYWYRQSLGQGLEFLIYFQGNSAPDKSGLPSDRFSAERTGGSVSTLTIQRTQQEDSAVYLCASGTSSTDTQYFGPGTRLTVL.

Written as DNA, the CDR3 is TGTGCCAGCAGTTTGGGACACTCGAACACTGAAGCTTTCTTT. Translated, it gives CASSLGHSNTEAFF. The chain carries TRBV12-3 or TRBV12-4 and TRBJ1-1; a weak D match, TRBD1 (6 bases). V was shortened by 3 bases and J by 1 base, with 9 bases between the two germline ends. The CDR3 is made up of 14 amino acids.

This clonotype was counted between two and nine times. J is TRBJ2-1 and V is TRBV24-1; no firm D call. CDR3 length: 15 amino acids. The V end lost 4 bases, the J end lost 0 bases, and 9 bases lay between the germline ends. Looked up from germline, CDR1 is KGHDR and CDR2 is SFDVKD. In DNA, the CDR3 is TGTGCCACCAGTGACAGCAGGAGCTCCTACAATGAGCAGTTCTTC. It specifies CATSDSRSSYNEQFF.

This clonotype has a count of ten or more. The chain couples TRBV5-1 to TRBJ2-7, with D perhaps matching TRBD1 (8 bases). The CDR3 is 14 residues long. The germline V gene has CDR1 SGHRS and CDR2 YFSETQ. V was cut by 3 bases and J by 2 bases, with 12 bases left in between. CDR3 sequence (DNA): TGCGCCAGCAGCTCTACAGGGGGGGCCTACGAGCAGTACTTC. Translated: CASSSTGGAYEQYF.

The chain carries TRBV12-3 or TRBV12-4 and TRBJ1-4; D call uncertain. There are 14 residues in the CDR3. The V gene lost 6 bases and the J gene lost 8 bases, with 16 bases spanning the gap. The CDR3 sequence is CASRKDPSGEKLFF. As DNA, the CDR3 is TGTGCCAGCAGAAAAGACCCAAGCGGGGAAAAACTGTTTTTT.

This clonotype was seen a few times. The CDR3 here is CASSLGAGGSPETQYF. As DNA, the CDR3 is TGTGCCAGCAGCTTAGGAGCGGGAGGGTCGCCCGAGACCCAGTACTTC. This chain connects TRBV7-7 to TRBJ2-5, with 10 bases aligning to TRBD2. This CDR3 is 16 amino acids long. The germline V gene encodes CDR1 SSHAT and CDR2 FNYEAQ (reference sequence). Germline trimming cut 1 base from V and 5 bases from J; bases unmatched to any gene: 7.

The chain joins TRBV5-1 to TRBJ1-4; unclear D gene. This CDR3 comprises 14 residues. The germline CDR1 and CDR2 sequences are SGHRS and YFSETQ. Trimming took off 0 bases at V and 8 bases at J, with 11 bases between the two ends. CDR3 coding DNA: TGCGCCAGCAGCTTGGCCGGCGGAGTCGAAAAACTGTTTTTT. Translated: CASSLAGGVEKLFF.

This clonotype was observed a handful of times. This sequence joins TRBV9 and TRBJ2-1; no definite D call. Deletions cut 3 bases from V and 7 bases from J, with 8 bases between. The germline CDR1 and CDR2 sequences are SGDLS and YYNGEE. The CDR3 has 12 residues. This CDR3 reads CASSDDFNEQFF. DNA for the CDR3: TGTGCCAGCAGCGACGACTTTAATGAGCAGTTCTTC.